This TCR beta chain was captured by sequencing in a study of T cell clonality in common variable immunodeficiency. Regarding the study as a whole: What drives increased CVID clonality needs T cell subpopulation sequencing. Fewer deletions and N-nucleotide insertions were reportedly seen in common variable immunodeficiency TCR beta sequences.

This clone came up many times. Its antigen is still unknown. With the read ending 3 residues before the CDR3 end, the germline J gene is used to fill in that end. TCRdb's table, derived via immunoSEQ multiplex PCR, lists solely in-frame clones and lacks some. The data list about 28,000 clones, none observed once; around 3% falls to the top ten. Most patients and controls had Caucasian heritage. The junction had 5 bases not matched to a gene; V was cut back by 5 bases and J by 2 bases. CDR1 is SQVTM, CDR2 ANQGSEA, per germline. The CDR3 consists of 13 residues. The rearrangement joins TRBV29-1 to TRBJ2-5; TRBD1 agrees at 7 bases. The sequenced sample was peripheral blood mononuclear cells. The sequence was obtained from a human donor with common variable immunodeficiency. The sequenced CDR3 bases are TGCAGCGTTTTTACAGGGGTTCAAGAGACC. This codes for CSVFTGVQET. The full CDR3 reads CSVFTGVQETQYF.